The rows below give T cell receptor beta chains drawn from one sample of a study of glioma-infiltrating T cells after dendritic cell vaccination. Using immunoSEQ multiplex PCR, the repertoire was profiled, and TCRdb retains in-frame clones only, with some absent. The sample includes about 82,000 clones, about 90% of them seen just once. The sample here was blood, taken before dendritic cell vaccination. These receptors came from a human donor with glioblastoma. CDR3s leave out the opening cysteine and the closing phenylalanine or tryptophan. A D gene is named only where the DNA matches it firmly. Not all rows give a size; the values are once, few, many and, for expanded clones, a class.

D,V,size,CDR3
NA,TRBV7-9,NA,ASTPRELPNIQY
NA,TRBV6-1,NA,ASNAGGFGELF
NA,TRBV7-3,few,ASSLGAPDYGYT
TRBD1,TRBV30,NA,AWSKRQGWTGELF
NA,TRBV28,NA,ASALWQNTEAF
TRBD1,TRBV5-1,NA,ASSPQGNYGYT
NA,TRBV9,few,ASSPRDIGSEAF
NA,TRBV29-1,NA,SVEVSATGELF
NA,TRBV5-1,NA,ASSSGLSYEQY
TRBD1,TRBV18,NA,ASSGSRGLEQY
NA,TRBV7-9,once,ASSLTGEAF
NA,TRBV29-1,once,SVGTTKGRSLAGYT
TRBD2,TRBV10-1,NA,ASSSTSGEQY
NA,TRBV30,NA,AWRAPPVRRPQGLGYEQY
NA,TRBV19,once,ASSRSVVQETQY
TRBD2,TRBV27,NA,ASRVTSGGYEQY
TRBD1,TRBV27,NA,ASKGTGWNQPQH
TRBD2,TRBV29-1,NA,SVEGTSGGNEQF
NA,TRBV6-5,NA,ACKRMSADEKLF
NA,TRBV7-3,NA,ASSPGDAGAQY
NA,TRBV6-6,NA,ASSYEAGYNYGYT
TRBD2,TRBV19,NA,ASSTTSDPSYEQY
TRBD1,TRBV15,NA,ATSKRSGTVTYEQY
TRBD2,TRBV27,NA,ASSPSRERTDTQY
NA,TRBV5-5,NA,ASSPGGTEAF
TRBD1,TRBV7-2,NA,ASSRWGQANTEAF
NA,TRBV4-1,NA,ASSQEFRAKANTEAF
NA,TRBV6-1,NA,ASSASDRTRLNEQF
NA,TRBV6-6,NA,ASRFLGDYEQY
TRBD2,TRBV4-1,NA,ASSPSSSGRVVDTQY
TRBD1,TRBV19,NA,ASSAGGQGVNTEAF
TRBD1,TRBV7-2,few,ASSLNRGFGYT
TRBD2,TRBV5-1,once,ASSLAAGGAISYNEQF
TRBD2,TRBV10-3,once,AISGTSGGATDTQY
NA,TRBV2,NA,ASSEGRPSSSYEQY